The 14 T cell receptor beta chains below come from one sample, sequenced in a study of blood T cell repertoires in COVID-19. The assay was immunoSEQ multiplex PCR, and TCRdb's table has in-frame clones only and misses some. The sample lists 150,000 or so clones; less than 90% were seen once. What was sequenced was peripheral blood. These receptors came from a woman in her seventies with acute or convalescent COVID-19.

The chain joins TRBV28 to TRBJ1-1, with D unclear. The germline CDR1 and CDR2 sequences are MDHEN and SYDVKM. The CDR3 is made up of 13 amino acids. V gave up 6 bases and J gave up 7 bases, with 15 bases separating them. The DNA of the CDR3 is TGTGCCAGCAGCTCAGGTAGTGCCGGTGAAGCTTTCTTT. Its protein product is CASSSGSAGEAFF.

The rearrangement uses TRBV19 and TRBJ2-3, with 7 bases matching TRBD2. V lost 5 bases, J lost 1 base, and 9 bases stayed unmatched. The CDR3 sequence is 16 residues long. Germline CDR1 and CDR2: LNHDA and SQIVND (reference sequence). The CDR3 here is CASSSPGGLGTDTQYF. CDR3 nucleotide sequence: TGTGCCAGTAGTTCACCGGGGGGTCTTGGCACAGATACGCAGTATTTT. Variable domain in full (rest from reference TRBV19 and TRBJ2-3): DGGITQSPKYLFRKEGQNVTLSCEQNLNHDAMYWYRQDPGQGLRLIYYSQIVNDFQKGDIAEGYSVSREKKESFPLTVTSAQKNPTAFYLCASSSPGGLGTDTQYFGPGTRLTVL.

The CDR3 bases are TGTGCCAGCAGTTTAGGGACAGGTTCGGGAATTTCACCCCTCCACTTT. Translated, it gives CASSLGTGSGISPLHF. V is TRBV28 and J is TRBJ1-6; TRBD1 agrees at 8 bases. J was trimmed by 9 bases and V by 2 bases; bases with no gene match: 9. Germline V gene sequence: CDR1 MDHEN, CDR2 SYDVKM. This CDR3 contains 16 residues.

This clone was found once. This rearrangement joins TRBV6-5 to TRBJ1-1; possibly TRBD1 for D (6 bases). This CDR3 spans 14 amino acids. Trimming stripped 1 base from V and 1 base from J, with 7 bases between. Germline CDR1 and CDR2: MNHEY and SVGAGI. The CDR3 coding sequence is TGTGCCAGCAGTTACTTACAGGGGAACACTGAAGCTTTCTTT. Protein sequence: CASSYLQGNTEAFF.

In its sample, this clone was seen once. The chain has TRBV11-1 and TRBJ2-1, with D possibly matching TRBD1 (5 bases). Germline V lookup: CDR1 SGHAT, CDR2 FQDESV (reference sequence). The CDR3 runs 15 residues. V was cut by 0 bases and J by 10 bases, with 16 bases left in between. CDR3 sequence (DNA): TGTGCCAGCAGCTTAGCGCTTTCTGGGGCCGTCGAGCAGTTCTTC. Translated: CASSLALSGAVEQFF.

The chain carries TRBV6-4 and TRBJ1-5, with a possible D match to TRBD1 (6 bases). Trimming removed 2 bases from V and 3 bases from J, with 8 bases in between. The CDR3 contains 14 residues. The V gene's germline CDR1 is MRHNA and CDR2 SNTAGT. The CDR3 coding sequence is TGTGCCAGCAGTGACAGGACAGACAATCAGCCCCAGCATTTT. Translating it yields CASSDRTDNQPQHF.

This rearrangement joins TRBV7-2 to TRBJ2-1; TRBD2 matches at 9 bases. Germline V CDR1 and CDR2: SGHTA, FQGNSA. Trimming at V came to 4 bases and at J to 4 bases, leaving 14 bases not matched to a gene. The CDR3 is made up of 18 amino acids. CDR3 in DNA: TGTGCCAGCAGCTCAAAAAAAGGGACTAGCAGACAGTACAATGAGCAGTTCTTC. This encodes CASSSKKGTSRQYNEQFF. The full variable domain, rest sourced from reference TRBV7-2 and TRBJ2-1, is GAGVSQSPSNKVTEKGKDVELRCDPISGHTALYWYRQSLGQGLEFLIYFQGNSAPDKSGLPSDRFSAERTGGSVSTLTIQRTQQEDSAVYLCASSSKKGTSRQYNEQFFGPGTRLTVL.

This clone appeared once. The chain recombines TRBV18 with TRBJ1-1; the D is unclear. Germline V gene lookup returns CDR1 KGHSH and CDR2 LQKENI. The CDR3 is made up of 17 amino acids. Trimming pared 6 bases from V and 1 base from J, leaving 21 bases between. The CDR3, as DNA: TGTGCCAGCTCCTCCTTAGGCTGGGTCGGGAAGAACACTGAAGCTTTCTTT. This encodes CASSSLGWVGKNTEAFF.

The rearrangement links TRBV30 to TRBJ1-1; D possibly corresponds to TRBD1 (5 bases). V was shortened by 2 bases and J by 2 bases, with 12 bases between the two germline ends. The CDR3 runs to 14 residues. CDR1 GTSNPN and CDR2 SVGIG come from the germline V gene (reference sequence). CDR3 loop: CAWSRQILNTEAFF. The CDR3 DNA is TGTGCCTGGAGTAGACAGATTCTCAACACTGAAGCTTTCTTT. The full variable domain, rest sourced from reference TRBV30 and TRBJ1-1, is SQTIHQWPATLVQPVGSPLSLECTVEGTSNPNLYWYRQAAGRGLQLLFYSVGIGQISSEVPQNLSASRPQDRQFILSSKKLLLSDSGFYLCAWSRQILNTEAFFGQGTRLTVV.

A remark on this clone: At one end the junction does not follow the germline gene, possibly because of a read error. The genes are TRBV7-6 and TRBJ1-6; 9 bases are shared with TRBD1. CDR3 length equals 16 residues. Germline V gene lookup returns CDR1 SGHVS and CDR2 FNYEAQ. The CDR3 sequence is CASSLAGQGNNSPLHF. For the CDR3, the DNA is TGTGCCAGCAGCTTAGCGGGACAGGGAAATAACTCACCCCTCCACTTT.

The chain employs TRBV28 and TRBJ2-7, with a tentative D call TRBD1 (6 bases). Germline-derived CDR1 and CDR2 are MDHEN and SYDVKM. The CDR3 runs to 14 residues. V dropped 2 bases and J dropped 3 bases, with 11 bases sitting between them. The CDR3 nucleotides read TGTGCCAGCAGTTTAGACGACAGGTTCTACGAGCAGTACTTC. Translating it yields CASSLDDRFYEQYF. Using reference TRBV28 and TRBJ2-7 for the parts outside the CDR3, the full variable domain is DVKVTQSSRYLVKRTGEKVFLECVQDMDHENMFWYRQDPGLGLRLIYFSYDVKMKEKGDIPEGYSVSREKKERFSLILESASTNQTSMYLCASSLDDRFYEQYFGPGTRLTVT.

This chain links TRBV11-2 with TRBJ2-3; TRBD2 agrees at 14 bases. CDR1 SGHAT and CDR2 FQNNGV come from the germline V gene. CDR3 length: 17 residues. The trim removed 5 bases at V and 4 bases at J, leaving 8 bases unmatched. Written as DNA, the CDR3 is TGTGCCAGCAGCCTGGGGACTAGCGGGAGATTTGCAGATACGCAGTATTTT. Translation gives CASSLGTSGRFADTQYF.

This chain joins TRBV5-6 and TRBJ1-5; 11 bases are shared with TRBD1. The germline gives CDR1 SGHDT, CDR2 YYEEEE. The CDR3 contains 15 residues. The V segment lost 4 bases and the J segment 6 bases; nucleotides outside the gene matches: 6. The CDR3 sequence: CASSNGQGASQPQHF. The CDR3 DNA follows: TGTGCCAGCAGCAACGGACAGGGGGCGAGTCAGCCCCAGCATTTT.

This chain joins TRBV5-1 and TRBJ2-1, with TRBD2 matching over 9 bases. V shed 0 bases, J shed 6 bases, and the junction held 7 bases outside the gene matches. CDR3 length equals 16 residues. Germline CDR1 SGHRS, CDR2 YFSETQ. CDR3 DNA: TGCGCCAGCAGCTTGGCCGGGACTAGCAACGGCAATGAGCAGTTCTTC. Its protein product is CASSLAGTSNGNEQFF.